One sample yielded the 20 T cell receptor beta chains listed below, sequenced in a study of cytomegalovirus exposure and HLA in healthy donors. The repertoire was sequenced with immunoSEQ multiplex PCR; TCRdb's copy has only in-frame clones and lacks some. The sample holds tens of thousands of clones; over 85% are singletons and the top ten take about 4.1%. Sequencing was performed on PBMCs. Receptors originate from a woman aged 18-29 years in good health and CMV-seropositive.

The chain is built from TRBV5-6 and TRBJ1-1; 9 positions agree with TRBD1. The length of the CDR3 is 15 residues. The V gene's germline CDR1 is SGHDT and CDR2 YYEEEE. V gave up 9 bases and J gave up 0 bases; unmatched junction bases: 9. CDR3 sequence: CANTGQGTMNTEAFF. Here the CDR3 DNA reads TGTGCCAACACCGGACAGGGGACCATGAACACTGAAGCTTTCTTT.

J is TRBJ1-2 and V is TRBV6-5; 7 nucleotides agree with TRBD1. The J segment lost 4 bases and the V segment lost 7 bases, leaving 6 bases of the junction unmatched. Germline-derived CDR1 and CDR2 are MNHEY and SVGAGI. CDR3 length: 13 amino acids. The CDR3 region is CASTPGQIYGYTF. CDR3 in DNA: TGTGCCAGCACCCCGGGACAGATCTATGGCTACACCTTC.

This CDR3 reads CASRTQMTEIYEQYF. CDR3 DNA sequence: TGTGCCAGCAGGACTCAAATGACGGAAATCTACGAGCAGTACTTC. V gene TRBV6-6 combines with J gene TRBJ2-7; D call uncertain. V gave up 6 bases and J gave up 3 bases, with 18 bases separating them. The CDR3 runs 15 residues. Germline V gives CDR1 MNHNY, CDR2 SVGAGI (reference sequence).

The chain has TRBV7-9 and TRBJ2-1; the match to TRBD2 covers 9 bases. This CDR3 is 14 amino acids long. The junction had 13 bases not matched to a gene; V was cut back by 4 bases and J by 15 bases. Germline V CDR1 and CDR2: SEHNR, FQNEAQ (reference sequence). CDR3 DNA: TGTGCCAGCAGCTATCTCCTAGCGGGAAACGGCCCGTTCTTC. Protein product: CASSYLLAGNGPFF. The full variable domain, in which reference TRBV7-9 and TRBJ2-1 provide the parts outside the CDR3, is DTGVSQNPRHKITKRGQNVTFRCDPISEHNRLYWYRQTLGQGPEFLTYFQNEAQLEKSRLLSDRFSAERPKGSFSTLEIQRTEQGDSAMYLCASSYLLAGNGPFFGPGTRLTVL.

The V gene is TRBV19, the J gene TRBJ1-1, with 10 bases lining up with TRBD1. There are 14 residues in the CDR3. J was trimmed by 4 bases and V by 4 bases; bases with no gene match: 3. CDR1 and CDR2 from the germline V gene are LNHDA and SQIVND (reference sequence). The CDR3 region has the DNA TGTGCCAGTAGTACAGGACAGGGGGTCACTGAAGCTTTCTTT. Residues: CASSTGQGVTEAFF.

The chain combines TRBV19 with TRBJ2-5, with a weak D call TRBD2 (6 bases). This CDR3 has 14 amino acids. Trimming left V 7 bases short and J 2 bases short, with 14 bases between. Germline assignment: CDR1 LNHDA and CDR2 SQIVND (reference sequence). The CDR3 reads CASNTPGLQETQYF. The DNA of the CDR3 is TGTGCCAGTAACACCCCGGGACTGCAAGAGACCCAGTACTTC.

The chain carries TRBV13 and TRBJ2-7, with 15 bases fitting TRBD2. The junction had 0 bases not matched to a gene; V was cut back by 3 bases and J by 3 bases. The CDR3 is 15 amino acids. From germline, CDR1 is PRHDT and CDR2 FYEKMQ (reference sequence). CDR3 protein: CASSLGLAGGYEQYF. The CDR3 DNA is TGTGCCAGCAGCTTGGGACTAGCGGGAGGCTACGAGCAGTACTTC.

The chain uses TRBV5-4 and TRBJ2-6; D unclear. CDR1 is SGHNT, CDR2 YYREEE, per germline (reference sequence). CDR3 length equals 13 residues. V was clipped by 3 bases and J by 2 bases, with 3 bases between them. For the CDR3, the DNA is TGTGCCAGCAGCTGGCCTGGGGCCAACGTCCTGACTTTC. Translated, it gives CASSWPGANVLTF.

This clone was seen a handful of times. The chain joins TRBV2 to TRBJ2-1; D gene uncertain. V was clipped by 0 bases and J by 9 bases, with 9 bases between them. This CDR3 is built from 13 residues. Germline assignment: CDR1 SNHLY and CDR2 FYNNEI. The CDR3 sequence: CASSEAVRFEQFF. The CDR3 DNA follows: TGTGCCAGCAGTGAAGCGGTTCGGTTTGAGCAGTTCTTC.

This chain uses TRBV11-2 with TRBJ2-1; TRBD2 aligns across 13 bases. The V gene end was trimmed by 5 bases and the J gene end by 10 bases; junction bases not matched to a gene: 11. CDR1 and CDR2 (germline): SGHAT, FQNNGV. The CDR3 spans 16 residues. CDR3 amino acids: CASSPPGTSGIREQFF. DNA for the CDR3: TGTGCCAGCAGCCCTCCCGGGACTAGCGGGATCAGGGAGCAGTTCTTC. Based on the CDR3 plus reference TRBV11-2 and TRBJ2-1, the full variable domain is EAGVAQSPRYKIIEKRQSVAFWCNPISGHATLYWYQQILGQGPKLLIQFQNNGVVDDSQLPKDRFSAERLKGVDSTLKIQPAKLEDSAVYLCASSPPGTSGIREQFFGPGTRLTVL.

The V gene is TRBV4-2, the J gene TRBJ1-1, with 7 bases lining up with TRBD1. The V gene end was trimmed by 0 bases and the J gene end by 0 bases; junction bases not matched to a gene: 7. Germline V gene sequence: CDR1 LGHNA, CDR2 YNFKEQ. This CDR3 region has 17 residues. This CDR3 reads CASSQDVTGQLNTEAFF. CDR3 in DNA: TGTGCCAGCAGCCAAGATGTCACGGGACAGCTGAACACTGAAGCTTTCTTT.

V gene TRBV7-9 combines with J gene TRBJ1-1, with 7 bases aligning to TRBD1. The J segment lost 0 bases and the V segment lost 5 bases, leaving 3 bases of the junction unmatched. CDR1 is SEHNR, CDR2 FQNEAQ, per germline (reference sequence). CDR3 length equals 14 residues. In DNA, the CDR3 is TGTGCCAGCAGCCGAGGGGGCTTGAACACTGAAGCTTTCTTT. Amino acids: CASSRGGLNTEAFF.

The DNA for the CDR3 is TGTGCCAGCAGCGTAGCCCCGGGAGGTCAAGCGTACGAGCAGTACTTC. Amino acids: CASSVAPGGQAYEQYF. V gene TRBV9 combines with J gene TRBJ2-7; 7 bases are a match to TRBD2. The CDR3 length is 16 residues. V dropped 0 bases and J dropped 4; count of bases not matched to a gene: 10. Germline-derived CDR1 and CDR2 are SGDLS and YYNGEE.

The chain has TRBV4-1 and TRBJ2-7; 7 bases map to TRBD1. Germline lookup yields CDR1 MGHRA and CDR2 YSYEKL. There are 16 residues in the CDR3. The ends lost 0 bases at V and 1 base at J; junction bases unmatched: 6. The CDR3 region has the DNA TGCGCCAGCAGCCAAGAGAGACAGGGTACGTCCTACGAGCAGTACTTC. It codes for CASSQERQGTSYEQYF.

This clone was observed a single time. The DNA for the CDR3 is TGTGCCAGTAGTATCGGCGCAGGGAATGGCTACACCTTC. The encoded protein is CASSIGAGNGYTF. The chain recombines TRBV19 with TRBJ1-2; a weak D match, TRBD1 (5 bases). This CDR3 has 13 residues. Germline V gene data show CDR1 as LNHDA and CDR2 as SQIVND (reference sequence). Trimming shortened V by 3 bases and J by 6 bases, and 11 bases separated the two germline ends.

The rearrangement joins TRBV2 to TRBJ2-3; weak D call: TRBD1 (6 bases). Germline CDR1 SNHLY, CDR2 FYNNEI. CDR3 length equals 15 residues. Deletions cut 5 bases from V and 2 bases from J, with 14 bases between. Written as DNA, the CDR3 is TGTGCCAGCAGTCCTAAGGGACACATCACAGATACGCAGTATTTT. Translation gives CASSPKGHITDTQYF.

This clone was seen more than once but under ten times. The rearrangement uses TRBV4-2 and TRBJ2-1, with 9 bases aligning to TRBD2. V was pared by 0 bases and J by 2 bases, with 2 bases of the junction left unmatched. Germline CDR1 LGHNA, CDR2 YNFKEQ. This CDR3 spans 16 amino acids. This chain's CDR3 is CASSQEASGAYNEQFF. In DNA form, the CDR3 reads TGTGCCAGCAGCCAAGAAGCTAGCGGGGCCTACAATGAGCAGTTCTTC.

V usage is TRBV19 and J usage is TRBJ2-2, with D perhaps TRBD1 (5 bases). The germline V gene encodes CDR1 LNHDA and CDR2 SQIVND (reference sequence). This CDR3 is built from 13 residues. V gave up 9 bases and J gave up 6 bases, with 14 bases separating them. As DNA, the CDR3 is TGTGCCAGCGATGATCAGGGCGCCGGGGAGCTGTTTTTT. Its protein is CASDDQGAGELFF.

This rearrangement joins TRBV11-2 to TRBJ2-7, with 9 positions matching TRBD2. The V and J ends lost 1 base and 12 bases, in that order; junction bases with no gene match: 7. CDR3 length: 13 residues. CDR1 and CDR2 from the germline V gene are SGHAT and FQNNGV. CDR3 sequence: CASSLVAGVDLYF. DNA of the CDR3: TGTGCCAGCAGCTTAGTAGCGGGAGTCGATCTGTACTTC.

The chain combines TRBV6-5 with TRBJ1-2; possibly TRBD1 for D (6 bases). The CDR3 length is 13 residues. Germline loops: CDR1 MNHEY, CDR2 SVGAGI. V lost 6 bases, J lost 2 bases, and 10 bases lay in between. The CDR3: CASSRGHNYGYTF. In nucleotides, the CDR3 is TGTGCCAGCAGCCGGGGACACAACTATGGCTACACCTTC.